The rows below give T cell receptor beta chains drawn from one sample of a study of cytomegalovirus exposure and HLA in healthy donors. Libraries were prepared by immunoSEQ multiplex PCR; TCRdb keeps only in-frame clonotypes and omits some of them. The repertoire includes about 130,000 clones, just under 85% of them detected once, and less than 35% sits in the top ten. Sequenced sample: PBMCs. The receptors derive from a young man in good health and CMV-seropositive. The CDR3 runs from the conserved cysteine through the conserved F or W. Fields, in order: J gene, D gene, clone size, V gene, CDR3 protein, CDR3 DNA. The D gene is left open where the match is weak. Some rows have no size entry. The others give once, few or many, or a class for an expanded clone.

>TRBJ2-3|TRBD1|NA|TRBV7-6
CASSSGQPTDTQYF
TGTGCCAGCAGCTCGGGACAGCCCACAGATACGCAGTATTTT
>TRBJ2-7|TRBD2|NA|TRBV6-5
CASSSLAGSYEQYF
TGTGCCAGCAGCTCTCTAGCGGGCTCCTACGAGCAGTACTTC
>TRBJ1-2|TRBD1|NA|TRBV10-2
CATFPGQGAGGYTF
TGCGCCACGTTTCCCGGGCAGGGGGCTGGGGGCTACACCTTC
>TRBJ1-1|NA|NA|TRBV5-4
CASSSKTGDTEAFF
TGTGCCAGCAGCTCGAAAACAGGAGACACTGAAGCTTTCTTT
>TRBJ2-7|TRBD2|NA|TRBV5-1
CASSPTSGSSYEQYF
TGCGCCAGCAGCCCAACTAGCGGTAGCTCCTACGAGCAGTACTTC
>TRBJ1-5|NA|NA|TRBV6-6
CASRFDSGNQPQHF
TGTGCCAGCAGATTCGACAGTGGCAATCAGCCCCAGCATTTT
>TRBJ2-3|TRBD2|many|TRBV2
CASSRSLAGASDTQYF
TGTGCCAGCAGTCGCTCACTAGCGGGGGCTTCAGATACGCAGTATTTT
>TRBJ2-2|TRBD1|NA|TRBV27
CASRLQGRNTGELFF
TGTGCCAGCAGACTACAGGGGCGGAACACCGGGGAGCTGTTTTTT
>TRBJ2-7|TRBD1|few|TRBV5-1
CASSLSGTGSYEQYF
TGCGCCAGCAGCTTGAGTGGGACAGGCTCCTACGAGCAGTACTTC
>TRBJ2-1|NA|NA|TRBV5-6
CASSRGGVAGVPNEQFF
TGTGCCAGCAGCAGAGGGGGGGTGGCGGGAGTTCCCAATGAGCAGTTCTTC
>TRBJ2-7|TRBD2|NA|TRBV29-1
CSVERGAGGGYEQYF
TGCAGCGTTGAAAGGGGAGCGGGGGGGGGCTACGAGCAGTACTTC
>TRBJ1-2|NA|NA|TRBV29-1
CSVVGRGQSVYGYTF
TGCAGCGTTGTGGGCCGGGGTCAATCCGTCTATGGCTACACCTTC
>TRBJ2-1|TRBD2|NA|TRBV11-3
CASSSGTSGSAPLF
TGTGCCAGCAGCTCAGGGACTAGCGGGAGCGCCCCGCTCTTC
>TRBJ2-3|TRBD2|NA|TRBV19
CASSLAGGPGADTQYF
TGTGCCAGTAGTTTAGCGGGGGGGCCGGGGGCAGATACGCAGTATTTT
>TRBJ2-2|NA|NA|TRBV9
CASSVRVDRANTGELFF
TGTGCCAGCAGCGTCCGAGTGGACAGAGCGAACACCGGGGAGCTGTTTTTT
>TRBJ2-3|TRBD2|NA|TRBV29-1
CSVERTSGRVNGNTQYF
TGCAGCGTTGAGAGGACTAGCGGGAGGGTGAACGGGAATACGCAGTATTTT
>TRBJ2-1|TRBD1|NA|TRBV9
CASSAGTGNYNEQFF
TGTGCCAGCAGCGCCGGGACAGGTAACTACAATGAGCAGTTCTTC
>TRBJ1-4|NA|NA|TRBV5-1
CASSLGRDPWEKLFF
TGCGCCAGCAGCCTCGGGAGAGACCCTTGGGAAAAACTGTTTTTT
>TRBJ2-7|TRBD1|NA|TRBV7-8
CASSSRQGQDEQYF
TGTGCCAGCAGCTCTCGACAGGGGCAAGACGAGCAGTACTTC
>TRBJ1-1|TRBD1|NA|TRBV27
CASSSLRQGAMNTEAFF
TGTGCCAGCAGTTCCCTACGACAGGGGGCAATGAACACTGAAGCTTTCTTT
>TRBJ2-1|TRBD2|NA|TRBV25-1
CASSSQAGANYNEQFF
TGTGCCAGCAGTTCCCAAGCGGGGGCCAACTACAATGAGCAGTTCTTC
>TRBJ1-2|TRBD1|once|TRBV7-2
CASSLGTGVGGYTF
TGTGCCAGCAGCTTAGGGACAGGCGTGGGGGGCTACACCTTC